This T cell receptor beta chain appears in the sequencing data of a study of CD8 T cells in ankylosing spondylitis. About this clonotype itself: A much larger clonotype is one base distant, so this may be a read error.

Via MiXCR, TCRdb re-called the 5' RACE reads, giving one row per CDR3 protein. Of about 35,000 distinct CDR3 sequences in the sample, 2.5% to 3.5% were seen once. CDR3 size: 15 residues. V was trimmed by 0 bases and J by 5 bases, leaving 13 bases between them. Germline V gives CDR1 SGDLS, CDR2 YYNGEE. The rearrangement joins TRBV9 to TRBJ2-3; possibly TRBD2 for D (6 bases). Sequencing was carried out using blood, either unsorted or a sorted T cell fraction (not recorded which). The TCR sequence derives from a male donor with ankylosing spondylitis or in good health (not recorded which). The CDR3 sequence: CASSVGTNGVDTQYF. CDR3 DNA sequence: TGTGCCAGCAGCGTAGGGACTAACGGAGTAGATACGCAGTATTTT.